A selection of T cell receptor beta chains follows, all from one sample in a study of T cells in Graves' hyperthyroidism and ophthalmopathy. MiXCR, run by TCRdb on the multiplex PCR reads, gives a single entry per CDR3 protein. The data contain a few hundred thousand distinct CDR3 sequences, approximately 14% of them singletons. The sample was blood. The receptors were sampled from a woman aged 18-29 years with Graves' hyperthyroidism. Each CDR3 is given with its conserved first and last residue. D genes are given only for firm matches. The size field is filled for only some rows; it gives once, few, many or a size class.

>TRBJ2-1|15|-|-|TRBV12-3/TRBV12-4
TGTGCCAGCGCCCAGGGGGGGGATGCGGTCAATGAGCAGTTCTTC
CASAQGGDAVNEQFF
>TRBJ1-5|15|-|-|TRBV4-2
TGTGCCAGCAGCCAAGAAGGCGCCAGGAATCAGCCCCAGCATTTT
CASSQEGARNQPQHF
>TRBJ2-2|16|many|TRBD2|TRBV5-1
TGCGCCAGCAGCTTCAGCGGGAGTGGTAACACCGGGGAGCTGTTTTTT
CASSFSGSGNTGELFF
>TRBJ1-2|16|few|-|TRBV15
TGTGCCACCAGCAGAGATCTAGCTCTGGGGGCAGGCGGCTACACCTTC
CATSRDLALGAGGYTF
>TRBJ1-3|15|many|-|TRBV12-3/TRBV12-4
TGTGCCAGCAGCCGGGGACTGATGCGAGGAAACACCATATATTTT
CASSRGLMRGNTIYF
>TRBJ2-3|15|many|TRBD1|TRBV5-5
TGTGCCAGCAGTCTCAGGGGACAGATCACAGATACGCAGTATTTT
CASSLRGQITDTQYF
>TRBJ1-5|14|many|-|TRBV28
TGTGCCAGCACCCTTTTCTCCCTCAATCAGCCCCAGCATTTT
CASTLFSLNQPQHF
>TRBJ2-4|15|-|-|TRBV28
TGTGCCAGCAGTTTACCCGGGGCGGCCAAAAACATTCAGTACTTC
CASSLPGAAKNIQYF
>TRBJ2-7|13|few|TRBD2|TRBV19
TGTGCCAGTAGCCAGCGGGACGGCCTAGGGCAGTACTTC
CASSQRDGLGQYF
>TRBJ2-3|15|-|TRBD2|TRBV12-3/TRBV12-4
TGTGCCAGCAGTCCCCGACTAGCGGTCACAGATACGCAGTATTTT
CASSPRLAVTDTQYF
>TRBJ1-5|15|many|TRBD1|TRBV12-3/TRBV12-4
TGTGCCAGCAGTTTAAGGACAGGGAAGGATCAGCCCCAGCATTTT
CASSLRTGKDQPQHF
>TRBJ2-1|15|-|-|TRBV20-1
TGCAGTGCTAGAGTTCCGTCTAGCCCCTACAATGAGCAGTTCTTC
CSARVPSSPYNEQFF
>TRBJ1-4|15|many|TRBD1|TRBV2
TGTGCCAGCAGTGGGACAGGGGGCGGAGGAGAAAAACTGTTTTTT
CASSGTGGGGEKLFF
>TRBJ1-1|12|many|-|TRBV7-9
TGTGCCAGCGCACAGCCGAACACTGAAGCTTTCTTT
CASAQPNTEAFF
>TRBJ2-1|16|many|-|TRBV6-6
TGTGCCAGCAGTTACTATGCAGGAAGTGAGCGCAATGAGCAGTTCTTC
CASSYYAGSERNEQFF
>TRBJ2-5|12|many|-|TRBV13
TGTGCCAGCAGCTTAGGACAAGAGACCCAGTACTTC
CASSLGQETQYF
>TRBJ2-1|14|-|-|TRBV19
TGTGCCAGTAGTATCTTCCAGCCGCCCAATGAGCAGTTCTTC
CASSIFQPPNEQFF
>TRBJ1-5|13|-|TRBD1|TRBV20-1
TGCAGTGCTAGGGGGACAGGGAGTCAGCCCCAGCATTTT
CSARGTGSQPQHF
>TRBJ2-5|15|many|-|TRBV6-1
TGTGCCAGCAGTGAAATGGGGGGGACACAAGAGACCCAGTACTTC
CASSEMGGTQETQYF
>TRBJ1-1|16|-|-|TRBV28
TGTGCCAGCAGTTCCATATGGCTCAGGGAAGGGTCTGAAGCTTTCTTT
CASSSIWLREGSEAFF
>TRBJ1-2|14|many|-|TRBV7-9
TGTGCCAGCAGCGCGTACCTGCAGGGAAGAGGCTACACCTTC
CASSAYLQGRGYTF
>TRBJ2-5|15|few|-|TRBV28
TGTGCCAGCAGACGCGGGGGCCTGGTTGTGGAGACCCAGTACTTC
CASRRGGLVVETQYF
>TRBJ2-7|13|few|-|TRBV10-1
TGCGCCAGCAGTGAGTCGGGGAGGGGGGAGCAGTACTTC
CASSESGRGEQYF
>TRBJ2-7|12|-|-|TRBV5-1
TGTGCCAGCACCGATAACTCCTACGAGCAGTACTTC
CASTDNSYEQYF
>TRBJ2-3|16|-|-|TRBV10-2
TGCGCCAGCAGTGAGGGGAGCGGGCCTAGCACAGATACGCAGTATTTT
CASSEGSGPSTDTQYF